The 27 T cell receptor beta chains below all came from one sample that was sequenced in a study of immune characteristics of hereditary and idiopathic chronic pancreatitis. Libraries were prepared by immunoSEQ multiplex PCR; TCRdb keeps only in-frame clonotypes and omits some of them. The table shows approximately 9,400 clones, with roughly three quarters occurring only once. Total pancreatectomy with islet autotransplantation was the source of the chronic pancreatitis pancreas tissue. Input material: pancreas tissue with idiopathic chronic pancreatitis. The receptors were gathered from a human donor with chronic pancreatitis.

V and J are TRBV9 and TRBJ2-3, with 9 nucleotides matching TRBD2. Trimming removed 0 bases from V and 3 bases from J; junction bases left unmatched: 8. Germline CDR1 reads SGDLS; CDR2 reads YYNGEE. This CDR3 contains 17 residues. CDR3 loop: CASSVVASGILTDTQYF. CDR3 nucleotides: TGTGCCAGCAGCGTAGTGGCTAGCGGGATTTTGACAGATACGCAGTATTTT. The whole variable domain, remainder taken from reference TRBV9 and TRBJ2-3, is DSGVTQTPKHLITATGQRVTLRCSPRSGDLSVYWYQQSLDQGLQFLIQYYNGEERAKGNILERFSAQQFPDLHSELNLSSLELGDSALYFCASSVVASGILTDTQYFGPGTRLTVL.

The chain is built from TRBV6-1 and TRBJ2-7; D is ambiguous. Between the trimmed V and J ends, which lost 1 base and 2 bases, there was a span of 3 bases. Looked up from germline, CDR1 is MNHNS and CDR2 is SASEGT. This CDR3 has 12 residues. CDR3 amino acids: CASSEVPYEQYV. The CDR3 DNA sequence: TGTGCCAGCAGTGAAGTACCCTACGAGCAGTACGTC.

The chain carries TRBV2 and TRBJ1-1; possibly TRBD1 for D (5 bases). Germline lookup yields CDR1 SNHLY and CDR2 FYNNEI. CDR3 length: 15 amino acids. V was trimmed by 6 bases and J by 1 base, leaving 15 bases between them. CDR3 region: CASSSEGLANTEAFF. The CDR3 nucleotides are TGTGCCAGCAGCTCAGAGGGGCTGGCGAACACTGAAGCTTTCTTT. Full variable domain (remainder filled in from reference TRBV2 and TRBJ1-1): EPEVTQTPSHQVTQMGQEVILRCVPISNHLYFYWYRQILGQKVEFLVSFYNNEISEKSEIFDDQFSVERPDGSNFTLKIRSTKLEDSAMYFCASSSEGLANTEAFFGQGTRLTVV.

This clone was counted once. The J gene is TRBJ1-2, the V gene TRBV14; D might be TRBD1 (5 bases). CDR3 size: 14 residues. CDR1 and CDR2 (germline): SGHDN, FVKESK. V lost 0 bases to trimming and J lost 6 bases, with 11 bases between them. CDR3 protein: CASSQEWQGHGYTF. CDR3 DNA sequence: TGTGCCAGCAGCCAAGAGTGGCAGGGCCATGGCTACACCTTC. Together with reference TRBV14 and TRBJ1-2, the CDR3 gives the full variable domain: EAGVTQFPSHSVIEKGQTVTLRCDPISGHDNLYWYRRVMGKEIKFLLHFVKESKQDESGMPNNRFLAERTGGTYSTLKVQPAELEDSGVYFCASSQEWQGHGYTFGSGTRLTVV.

V usage is TRBV6-1 and J usage is TRBJ1-6, with TRBD1 as a possible D gene (5 bases). This CDR3 has 14 residues. Trimming shortened V by 1 base and J by 5 bases, and 6 bases separated the two germline ends. The germline V gene encodes CDR1 MNHNS and CDR2 SASEGT. This chain's CDR3 is CASSEGGDNSPLHF. The DNA for the CDR3 is TGTGCCAGCAGTGAAGGAGGGGATAATTCACCCCTCCACTTT.

The rearrangement uses TRBV5-1 and TRBJ2-7, with 7 bases fitting TRBD1. V dropped 3 bases and J dropped 9; count of bases not matched to a gene: 9. Looked up from germline, CDR1 is SGHRS and CDR2 is YFSETQ. The CDR3 extends over 13 amino acids. CDR3 in DNA: TGCGCCAGCAGCTCAGGGGGATCGAGCAGGCAGTACGTC. As protein: CASSSGGSSRQYV.

The chain is built from TRBV21-1 and TRBJ2-5. TRBV21-1 is an annotated pseudogene. The CDR3 runs 15 residues. Here the CDR3 DNA reads TGTGCCAGCAGCAAAGTCGGGGCAGGTCAAGAGACCCAGTACTTC. Residues: CASSKVGAGQETQYF.

V usage is TRBV7-3 and J usage is TRBJ1-1, with a tentative D call TRBD1 (5 bases). The CDR3 totals 14 residues. V shed 2 bases and J shed 1 base, with 8 bases lying between them. Per the germline V gene, CDR1 is SGHTA and CDR2 is FQGTGA. CDR3 loop: CASSLQGPNTEAFF. DNA for the CDR3: TGTGCCAGCAGCTTACAGGGACCGAACACTGAAGCTTTCTTT.

The rearrangement links TRBV15 to TRBJ2-1; 8 bases are a match to TRBD2. V dropped 4 bases and J dropped 9; count of bases not matched to a gene: 20. Germline values: CDR1 LNHNV, CDR2 YYDKDF (reference sequence). The CDR3 runs to 18 residues. The CDR3 loop is CATSILPGGAQRDVEQFF. CDR3 in DNA: TGTGCCACCAGCATCCTCCCGGGGGGGGCCCAACGAGATGTTGAGCAGTTCTTC.

This sequence joins TRBV21-1 and TRBJ1-1; the table's D call, TRBD1, has no DNA check behind it. TRBV21-1 is a listed pseudogene. The length of the CDR3 is 15 residues. CDR3 bases: TGTGCCAGCAGCGCCCAGACAGGGTGGGACACTGAAGCTTTCTTT. Its translation: CASSAQTGWDTEAFF.

The chain carries TRBV5-1 and TRBJ2-5; D tentatively reads TRBD1 or TRBD2 (6 bases each). V was pared by 0 bases and J by 5 bases, with 11 bases between. The CDR3 is 14 residues long. In germline, CDR1 is SGHRS, CDR2 YFSETQ. CDR3 sequence: CASSLEGGRETQYF. CDR3 nucleotides: TGCGCCAGCAGCTTGGAGGGGGGCCGGGAGACCCAGTACTTC.

The chain joins TRBV6-6 to TRBJ2-1; perhaps TRBD2 as D (7 bases). The CDR3 length is 14 residues. CDR1 MNHNY and CDR2 SVGAGI come from the germline V gene (reference sequence). V was clipped by 6 bases and J by 6 bases, with 15 bases between them. The CDR3 protein is CASSAGAGVNEQFF. In nucleotides, the CDR3 is TGTGCCAGCAGCGCAGGGGCGGGGGTCAATGAGCAGTTCTTC.

This chain uses TRBV5-5 with TRBJ1-1; tentative D call: TRBD1 (6 bases). The length of the CDR3 is 12 residues. Trimming removed 1 base at V and 11 bases at J, with 12 bases between. Germline lookup yields CDR1 SGHKS and CDR2 YYEKEE (reference sequence). The DNA of the CDR3 is TGTGCCAGCAGCTTGAGGGCAGGGGACGCTTTCTTT. Translating it yields CASSLRAGDAFF.

J is TRBJ2-4 and V is TRBV5-1, with 8 bases fitting TRBD1. V dropped 2 bases and J dropped 0; count of bases not matched to a gene: 4. CDR3 size: 16 residues. Germline CDR1 is SGHRS and CDR2 is YFSETQ. The CDR3 DNA is TGCGCCAGCAGCTTAGGACAGGGCTCAGCCAAAAACATTCAGTACTTC. Residues: CASSLGQGSAKNIQYF.

V is TRBV5-6 and J is TRBJ2-5; 14 bases align to TRBD2. The CDR3 has 16 amino acids. Losses at the gene ends were 4 bases for V and 5 bases for J; bases not matched to a gene: 7. Per the germline V gene, CDR1 is SGHDT and CDR2 is YYEEEE. CDR3 DNA: TGTGCCAGCAGCGACCGGGGACTAGCGGGGGTCGAGACCCAGTACTTC. It translates to CASSDRGLAGVETQYF.

The chain has TRBV2 and TRBJ2-7, with D possibly TRBD1 on 6 matching bases. With 2 bases removed from V and 1 base from J, the gap between germline ends came to 9 bases. The CDR3 runs to 14 residues. CDR1 SNHLY and CDR2 FYNNEI come from the germline V gene. The CDR3 loop is CASSEPDRSYEQYV. Here the CDR3 DNA reads TGTGCCAGCAGTGAACCCGACAGGTCCTACGAGCAGTACGTC.

Concerning this clone itself: Other nucleotide sequences in the sample specify the same CDR3. This sequence joins TRBV30 and TRBJ1-6, with a tentative D call TRBD1 (5 bases). This CDR3 spans 15 amino acids. V was clipped by 0 bases and J by 9 bases, with 15 bases between them. Germline CDR1 reads GTSNPN; CDR2 reads SVGIG (reference sequence). The CDR3 protein is CAWSVPGQGSSPLHF. The CDR3 DNA sequence: TGTGCCTGGAGTGTACCGGGCCAGGGATCTTCACCCCTCCACTTT.

V is TRBV5-1 and J is TRBJ2-6; D is possibly TRBD1 or TRBD2 (5 bases each). V was shortened by 5 bases and J by 4 bases, with 10 bases between the two germline ends. The CDR3 contains 14 residues. Germline CDR1 is SGHRS and CDR2 is YFSETQ. CDR3 loop: CASSQGGGANVLTF. CDR3 bases: TGCGCCAGCAGTCAGGGCGGGGGGGCCAACGTCCTGACTTTC.

The J gene is TRBJ2-4, the V gene TRBV4-3, with 11 positions matching TRBD1. After removal of 1 base from V and 4 bases from J, the junction contained 6 bases not matched to a gene. Germline lookup yields CDR1 LGHNA and CDR2 YSLEER. The CDR3 is made up of 17 amino acids. CDR3 region: CASSQARDRGSKNIQYF. The CDR3 coding sequence is TGCGCCAGCAGCCAAGCGAGGGACAGGGGGTCTAAAAACATTCAGTACTTC.

The chain employs TRBV2 and TRBJ1-4, with D tentatively TRBD1 (5 bases). The germline V gene encodes CDR1 SNHLY and CDR2 FYNNEI. With 0 bases removed from V and 7 bases from J, the gap between germline ends came to 15 bases. The CDR3 spans 16 residues. CDR3 in DNA: TGTGCCAGCAGTGAAGCGTTGCAGGGTAGGGCTGAAAAACTGTTTTTT. Protein product: CASSEALQGRAEKLFF. Variable domain in full (rest from reference TRBV2 and TRBJ1-4): EPEVTQTPSHQVTQMGQEVILRCVPISNHLYFYWYRQILGQKVEFLVSFYNNEISEKSEIFDDQFSVERPDGSNFTLKIRSTKLEDSAMYFCASSEALQGRAEKLFFGSGTQLSVL.

V is TRBV29-1 and J is TRBJ2-7, with 15 bases aligning to TRBD2. The germline V gene has CDR1 SQVTM and CDR2 ANQGSEA. V lost 5 bases to trimming and J lost 4 bases; unmatched junction nucleotides: 6. This CDR3 is 15 amino acids long. The DNA for the CDR3 is TGCAGCGTTTCGCAGGGACTAGCGGGGGGTTACGAGCAGTACTTC. This encodes CSVSQGLAGGYEQYF.

The V gene is TRBV12-3 or TRBV12-4, the J gene TRBJ1-2, with D possibly matching TRBD1 (6 bases). The CDR3 contains 13 residues. V was shortened by 2 bases and J by 8 bases, with 12 bases between the two germline ends. The CDR3 nucleotides read TGTGCCAGCAGTTTAAAGGGGGGGCGAGGCTACACCTTC. Protein product: CASSLKGGRGYTF.

The gene calls are TRBV4-1 and TRBJ2-1; 12 nucleotides match TRBD2. CDR1 and CDR2 from the germline V gene are MGHRA and YSYEKL. The CDR3 has 20 residues. V trimming: 0 bases; J trimming: 0 bases; junction bases outside the gene matches: 9. CDR3 in amino acids: CASSQEVLAGGSSSYNEQFF. The CDR3 nucleotides are TGCGCCAGCAGCCAAGAGGTACTAGCGGGGGGCTCGAGCTCCTACAATGAGCAGTTCTTC.

This clone was seen only a few times. This chain connects TRBV7-9 to TRBJ2-7; 9 positions match TRBD1. The CDR3 length is 14 residues. The germline CDR1 and CDR2 sequences are SEHNR and FQNEAQ (reference sequence). J was trimmed by 3 bases and V by 6 bases; bases with no gene match: 6. CDR3 nucleotides: TGTGCCAGCAGTCAGGACAGGGGAAGCTACGAGCAGTACGTC. Its protein is CASSQDRGSYEQYV.

This clone was detected once. V and J are TRBV7-9 and TRBJ1-1; TRBD1 might be the D (6 bases). Germline V gives CDR1 SEHNR, CDR2 FQNEAQ (reference sequence). This CDR3 is 16 amino acids long. Trimming removed 1 base at V and 2 bases at J, with 14 bases between. Here the CDR3 DNA reads TGTGCCAGCAGCTTAGGGGCAGGGGAATCAAACACTGAAGCTTTCTTT. Protein sequence: CASSLGAGESNTEAFF.

A note on this clone: Other DNA sequences within the sample encode an identical CDR3. This sequence joins TRBV19 and TRBJ2-1; D not certain. CDR1 LNHDA and CDR2 SQIVND come from the germline V gene (reference sequence). The CDR3 spans 12 residues. The V gene lost 5 bases and the J gene lost 3 bases, with 5 bases spanning the gap. The CDR3 DNA sequence: TGTGCCAGTAGTCCTAGCTACAATGAGCAGTTCTTC. Translation: CASSPSYNEQFF.

This rearrangement joins TRBV30 to TRBJ1-1, with 7 bases that match TRBD1. The germline gives CDR1 GTSNPN, CDR2 SVGIG (reference sequence). J gave up 9 bases and V 0 bases, and 7 bases lay outside the gene matches. The CDR3 spans 13 residues. CDR3 nucleotides: TGTGCCTGGAGTGTTTACAGGGGTATGAAAGCTTTCTTT. Encoded protein: CAWSVYRGMKAFF.